This T cell receptor beta chain was observed in a study of vaccination and CD4 T cells after COVID-19. CDR3 length: 13 residues. The V gene lost 6 bases and the J gene lost 1 base, with 10 bases spanning the gap. CDR1 is LNHNV and CDR2 is YYDKDF in the germline V gene (reference sequence). Cultured CD4+ T-cell DNA underwent Oncomine TCR Beta short-read sequencing. TCRdb redid the calling of the PCR reads with MiXCR, one entry per CDR3 protein. This table has more than 10,000 distinct CDR3 sequences, around half appearing once. Notes on the study in general: No early post-infection timepoints were studied, and convalescent patients studied were relatively few.

Turning to this clonotype: Its specificity is unknown.

Treatment here: approximately nine-day PBMC culture with coronavirus spike peptide pools or control peptides (ViraFEST assay). V gene TRBV15 combines with J gene TRBJ2-7; perhaps D is TRBD1 or TRBD2 (5 bases each). This sequence originates from a human donor who had recovered from COVID-19. Sequenced material: CD4+ T cells from blood, cultured in vitro. CDR3 coding DNA: TGTGCCACCAGACGGGACGGGTCCTACGAGCAGTACTTC. This encodes CATRRDGSYEQYF. The entire variable domain, with the rest obtained from reference TRBV15 and TRBJ2-7, is as follows: DAMVIQNPRYQVTQFGKPVTLSCSQTLNHNVMYWYQQKSSQAPKLLFHYYDKDFNNEADTPDNFQSRRPNTSFCFLDIRSPGLGDTAMYLCATRRDGSYEQYFGPGTRLTVT.